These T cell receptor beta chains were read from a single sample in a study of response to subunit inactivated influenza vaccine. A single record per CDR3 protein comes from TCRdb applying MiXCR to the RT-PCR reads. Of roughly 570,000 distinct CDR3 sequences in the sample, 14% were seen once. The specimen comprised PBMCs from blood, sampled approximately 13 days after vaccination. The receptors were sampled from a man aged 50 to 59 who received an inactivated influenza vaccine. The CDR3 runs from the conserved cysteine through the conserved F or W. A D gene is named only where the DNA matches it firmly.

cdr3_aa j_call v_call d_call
CASSNLRSGANVLTF TRBJ2-6 TRBV21-1 NA
CASTDRGAGAYNEQFF TRBJ2-1 TRBV6-2/TRBV6-3 NA
CASSFGVSTYEQYF TRBJ2-7 TRBV5-1 NA
CASSFRGEGETQYF TRBJ2-5 TRBV13 TRBD2
CASSLIAGYYNEQFF TRBJ2-1 TRBV7-2 TRBD2
CASSPGQAIEKLFF TRBJ1-4 TRBV28 TRBD1
CASSLTGTASYNEQFF TRBJ2-1 TRBV5-8 TRBD1
CASSTKGSYNEQFF TRBJ2-1 TRBV6-1 NA
CASSLGTELTRAKNIQYF TRBJ2-4 TRBV11-1 NA
CASSWTLQETQYF TRBJ2-5 TRBV5-4 NA